The following is a T cell receptor beta chain sequence with its context. Its antigen remains unknown. TRB cDNA was prepared as libraries by UMI-labeled 5' RACE. Reprocessing the 5' RACE reads, TCRdb reports a single entry for every CDR3 protein and omits DNA. In all, the sample yields fewer than 95,000 distinct CDR3 sequences. The data were obtained in a study of CXCR3-negative and CXCR3-positive naive CD8 T cells. Notes on the study in general: Naive cells, whether CXCR3-negative or CXCR3-positive, had similar TRBV-TRBJ usage, while memory cells differed.

CDR3 length: 14 residues. Germline values: CDR1 SGHTA, CDR2 FQGNSA. Sequencing was done on a sample of naive CXCR3- CD8+ T cells from blood. Specified subset: CD45RO-CCR7+CD27+CD95- naive CD8+ T cells lacking CXCR3 (TNR3-). The sequence was collected from a human donor in good health. Some clones in this sample may be carry-over from other donors' samples. This sequence joins TRBV7-2 and TRBJ2-7; the D call of TRBD1 rests on TCRdb alone, since no DNA is present to check it. CDR3 sequence: CASSLDTSPYEQYF.